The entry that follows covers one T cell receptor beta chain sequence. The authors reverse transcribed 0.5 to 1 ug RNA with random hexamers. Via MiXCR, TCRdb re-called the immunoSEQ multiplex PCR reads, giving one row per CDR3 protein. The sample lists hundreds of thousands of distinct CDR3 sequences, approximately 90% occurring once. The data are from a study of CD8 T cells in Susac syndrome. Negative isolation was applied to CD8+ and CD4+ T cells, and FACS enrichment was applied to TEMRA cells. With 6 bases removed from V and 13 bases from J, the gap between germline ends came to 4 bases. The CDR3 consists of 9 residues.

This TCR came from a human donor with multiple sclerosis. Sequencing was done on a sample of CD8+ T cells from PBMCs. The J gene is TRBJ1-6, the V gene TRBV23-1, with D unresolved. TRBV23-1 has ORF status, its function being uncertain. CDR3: CASSSPLHF. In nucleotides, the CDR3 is TGCGCCAGCAGCTCCCCCCTCCACTTT.